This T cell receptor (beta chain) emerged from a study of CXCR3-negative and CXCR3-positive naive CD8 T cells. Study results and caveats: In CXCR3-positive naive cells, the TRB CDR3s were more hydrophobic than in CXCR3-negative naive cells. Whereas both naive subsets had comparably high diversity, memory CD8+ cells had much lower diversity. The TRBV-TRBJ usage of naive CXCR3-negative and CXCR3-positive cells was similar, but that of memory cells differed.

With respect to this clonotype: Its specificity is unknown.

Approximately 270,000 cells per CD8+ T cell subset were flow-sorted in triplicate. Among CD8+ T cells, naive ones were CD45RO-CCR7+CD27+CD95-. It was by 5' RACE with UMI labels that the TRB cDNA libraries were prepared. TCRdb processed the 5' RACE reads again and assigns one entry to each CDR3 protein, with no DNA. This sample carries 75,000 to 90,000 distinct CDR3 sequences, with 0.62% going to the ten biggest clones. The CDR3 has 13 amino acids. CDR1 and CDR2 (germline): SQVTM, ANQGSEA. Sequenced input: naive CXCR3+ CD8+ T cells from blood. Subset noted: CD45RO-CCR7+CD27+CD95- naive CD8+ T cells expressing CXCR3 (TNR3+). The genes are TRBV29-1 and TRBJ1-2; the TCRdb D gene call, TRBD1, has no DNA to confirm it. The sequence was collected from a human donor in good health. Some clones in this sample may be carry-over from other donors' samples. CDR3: CSVTGYGRYGYTF.